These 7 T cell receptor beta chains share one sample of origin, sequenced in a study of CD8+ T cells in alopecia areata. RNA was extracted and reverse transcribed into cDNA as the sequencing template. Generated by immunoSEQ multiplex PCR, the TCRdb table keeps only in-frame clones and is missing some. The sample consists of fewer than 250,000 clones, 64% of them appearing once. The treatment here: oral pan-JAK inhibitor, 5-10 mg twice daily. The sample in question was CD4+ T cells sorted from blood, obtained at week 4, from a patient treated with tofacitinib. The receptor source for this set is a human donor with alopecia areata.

CDR3: CAISDMADTQYF. CDR3 sequence (DNA): TGTGCCATCAGTGACATGGCAGATACGCAGTATTTT. V and J are TRBV10-3 and TRBJ2-3, with D uncertain. CDR3 length: 12 amino acids. Germline V gives CDR1 ENHRY, CDR2 SYGVKD. Trimming cost V 3 bases and J 4 bases, with 5 bases left between them.

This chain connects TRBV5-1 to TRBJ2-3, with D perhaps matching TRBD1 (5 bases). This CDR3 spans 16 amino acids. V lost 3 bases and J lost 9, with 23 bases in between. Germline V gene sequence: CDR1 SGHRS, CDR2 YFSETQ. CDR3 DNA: TGCGCCAGCAGCTACACAGGCGCCTGGGAATCTGGAACGCAGTATTTT. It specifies CASSYTGAWESGTQYF.

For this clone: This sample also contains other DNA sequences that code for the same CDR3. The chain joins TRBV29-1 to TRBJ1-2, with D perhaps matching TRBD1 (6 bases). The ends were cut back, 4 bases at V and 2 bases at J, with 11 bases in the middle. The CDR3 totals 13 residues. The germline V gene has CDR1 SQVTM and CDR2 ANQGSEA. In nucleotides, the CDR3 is TGCAGCGTTGTTGGGGGGCGCAACTATGGCTACACCTTC. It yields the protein CSVVGGRNYGYTF.

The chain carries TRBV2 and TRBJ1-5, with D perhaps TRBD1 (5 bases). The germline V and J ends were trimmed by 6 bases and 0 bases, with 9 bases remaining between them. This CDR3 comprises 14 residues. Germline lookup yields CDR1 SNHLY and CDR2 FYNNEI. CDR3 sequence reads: CASSRDGSNQPQHF. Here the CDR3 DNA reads TGTGCCAGCAGCCGGGACGGTAGCAATCAGCCCCAGCATTTT.

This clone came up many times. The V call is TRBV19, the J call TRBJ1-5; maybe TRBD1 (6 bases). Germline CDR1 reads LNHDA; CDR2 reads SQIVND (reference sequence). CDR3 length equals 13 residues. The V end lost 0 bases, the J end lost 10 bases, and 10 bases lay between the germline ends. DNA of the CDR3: TGTGCCAGTAGTATAGAGGGGGCTACTCCCCAGCATTTT. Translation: CASSIEGATPQHF.

CDR3 sequence (DNA): TGTGCCAGCAGCTTCGGACAGGGACCTAATTCACCCCTCCACTTT. Protein product: CASSFGQGPNSPLHF. The chain employs TRBV11-3 and TRBJ1-6; 8 nucleotides agree with TRBD1. Unmatched junction bases numbered 4, after V lost 3 bases and J lost 6 bases. CDR1 is SGHNT and CDR2 is YENEEA in the germline V gene. The CDR3 is 15 amino acids. Complete variable domain (other parts from reference TRBV11-3 and TRBJ1-6): EAGVVQSPRYKIIEKKQPVAFWCNPISGHNTLYWYLQNLGQGPELLIRYENEEAVDDSQLPKDRFSAERLKGVDSTLKIQPAELGDSAVYLCASSFGQGPNSPLHFGNGTRLTVT.

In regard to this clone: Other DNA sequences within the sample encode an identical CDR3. CDR3 nucleotide sequence: TGCGCCAGCAGCTTGGCAGGTCGATCCGAGCAGTACTTC. Its protein product is CASSLAGRSEQYF. This chain joins TRBV5-1 and TRBJ2-7; no firm D call. V was shortened by 0 bases and J by 6 bases, with 10 bases between the two germline ends. Germline V gene lookup returns CDR1 SGHRS and CDR2 YFSETQ. This CDR3 is built from 13 residues. The whole variable domain, remainder taken from reference TRBV5-1 and TRBJ2-7, is KAGVTQTPRYLIKTRGQQVTLSCSPISGHRSVSWYQQTPGQGLQFLFEYFSETQRNKGNFPGRFSGRQFSNSRSEMNVSTLELGDSALYLCASSLAGRSEQYFGPGTRLTVT.